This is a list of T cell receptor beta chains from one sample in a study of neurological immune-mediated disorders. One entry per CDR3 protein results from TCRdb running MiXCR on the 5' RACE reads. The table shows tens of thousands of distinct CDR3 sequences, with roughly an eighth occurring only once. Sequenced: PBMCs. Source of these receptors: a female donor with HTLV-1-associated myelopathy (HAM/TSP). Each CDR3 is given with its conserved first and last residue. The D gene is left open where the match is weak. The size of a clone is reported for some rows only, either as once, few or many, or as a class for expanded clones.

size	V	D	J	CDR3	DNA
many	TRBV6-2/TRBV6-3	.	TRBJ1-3	CASSQQENSGNTIYF	TGTGCCAGCAGTCAACAGGAGAACTCTGGAAACACCATATATTTT
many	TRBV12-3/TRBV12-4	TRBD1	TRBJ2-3	CASSPGQASTDTQYF	TGTGCCAGCAGTCCCGGACAGGCTAGCACAGATACGCAGTATTTT
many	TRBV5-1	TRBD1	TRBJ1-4	CASSLGTGYEKLFF	TGCGCCAGCAGCTTGGGGACAGGGTACGAAAAACTGTTTTTT
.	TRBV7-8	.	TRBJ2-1	CASSPLRGQTPYNEQFF	TGTGCCAGCAGCCCCCTTCGGGGGCAAACCCCCTACAATGAGCAGTTCTTC
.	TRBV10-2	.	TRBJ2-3	CASSDKTRKVTDTQYF	TGCGCCAGCAGTGACAAGACTCGCAAGGTCACAGATACGCAGTATTTT
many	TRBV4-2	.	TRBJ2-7	CASSQEGQGLSYEQYF	TGTGCCAGCAGCCAAGAGGGCCAGGGCCTCTCCTACGAGCAGTACTTC
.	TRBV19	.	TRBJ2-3	CASREGRSTDTQYF	TGTGCCAGTAGGGAGGGCAGAAGCACAGATACGCAGTATTTT
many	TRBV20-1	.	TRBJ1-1	CSAARGAMNTEAFF	TGCAGTGCTGCGCGGGGGGCCATGAACACTGAAGCTTTCTTT
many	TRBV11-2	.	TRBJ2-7	CASSLLRGGAYEQYF	TGTGCCAGCAGCCTACTAAGGGGGGGAGCTTACGAGCAGTACTTC
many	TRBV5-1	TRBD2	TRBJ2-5	CASSLYGTRTQETQYF	TGCGCCAGCAGCTTATATGGGACTAGGACCCAAGAGACCCAGTACTTC
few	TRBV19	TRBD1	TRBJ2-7	CASSRGQSYEQYF	TGTGCCAGTAGTAGGGGACAGTCCTACGAGCAGTACTTC
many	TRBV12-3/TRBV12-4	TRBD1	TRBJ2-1	CASSLMPGQGGNEQFF	TGTGCCAGCAGTTTGATGCCGGGACAGGGGGGCAATGAGCAGTTCTTC
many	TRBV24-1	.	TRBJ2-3	CATSDYQAGSTDTQYF	TGTGCCACCAGTGATTATCAAGCCGGCAGCACAGATACGCAGTATTTT
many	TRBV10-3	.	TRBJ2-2	CAISESKGAGELFF	TGTGCCATCAGTGAGTCGAAAGGGGCCGGGGAGCTGTTTTTT
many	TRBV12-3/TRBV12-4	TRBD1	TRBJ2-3	CASRAQGLSDTQYF	TGTGCCAGCAGGGCACAGGGGTTGTCAGATACGCAGTATTTT
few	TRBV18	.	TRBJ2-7	CASSRGAGEQYF	TGTGCCAGCTCCCGGGGGGCCGGCGAGCAGTACTTC
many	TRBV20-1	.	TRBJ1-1	CSAPGDRRAEAFF	TGCAGTGCTCCCGGGGACCGAAGGGCTGAAGCTTTCTTT
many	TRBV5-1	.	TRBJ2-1	CASSLGGGPTDEQFF	TGCGCCAGCAGCTTGGGCGGGGGCCCTACGGATGAGCAGTTCTTC
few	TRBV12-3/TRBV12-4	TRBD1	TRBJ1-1	CASSDPRTGLGTEAFF	TGTGCCAGCAGTGATCCTAGGACAGGGTTAGGGACTGAAGCTTTCTTT
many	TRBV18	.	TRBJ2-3	CASSLRMGTDTQYF	TGTGCCAGCTCACTCAGGATGGGCACAGATACGCAGTATTTT
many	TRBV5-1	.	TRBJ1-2	CASSILGSGYGYTF	TGCGCCAGCAGCATTTTGGGCTCAGGCTATGGCTACACCTTC
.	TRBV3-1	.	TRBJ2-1	CASSQGDEQFF	TGTGCCAGCAGCCAAGGGGATGAGCAGTTCTTC
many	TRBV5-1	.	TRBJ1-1	CASSLLGKNNEAFF	TGCGCCAGCAGCTTGCTCGGGAAGAACAATGAAGCTTTCTTT
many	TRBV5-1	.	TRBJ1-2	CASRDPGGFYGYTF	TGCGCCAGCAGAGACCCCGGGGGGTTCTATGGCTACACCTTC
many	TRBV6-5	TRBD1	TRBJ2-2	CASSYSYGTAKNTGELFF	TGTGCCAGCAGTTACTCGTACGGGACAGCAAAGAACACCGGGGAGCTGTTTTTT
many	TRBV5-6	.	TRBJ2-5	CASSLRGTSYQETQYF	TGTGCCAGCAGCTTGAGGGGGACTTCGTACCAAGAGACCCAGTACTTC
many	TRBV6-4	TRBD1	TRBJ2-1	CASRPDGTGNNEQFF	TGTGCCAGCCGTCCCGACGGGACAGGTAACAATGAGCAGTTCTTC
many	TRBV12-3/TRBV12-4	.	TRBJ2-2	CASSLDRVTGELFF	TGTGCCAGCAGTTTAGACAGGGTTACCGGGGAGCTGTTTTTT
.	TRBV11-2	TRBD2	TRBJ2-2	CASSLRLAGGPVTGELFF	TGTGCCAGCAGCTTAAGACTAGCGGGGGGGCCGGTTACCGGGGAGCTGTTTTTT
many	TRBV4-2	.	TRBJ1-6	CASSQDPDSSSPLHF	TGTGCCAGCAGCCAAGATCCGGATAGTTCTTCACCCCTCCACTTT
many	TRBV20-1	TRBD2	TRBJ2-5	CSAQTSGGGETQYF	TGCAGTGCCCAGACTAGCGGGGGAGGAGAGACCCAGTACTTC
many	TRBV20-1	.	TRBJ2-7	CSAETATYEQYF	TGCAGTGCCGAAACAGCGACTTACGAGCAGTACTTC
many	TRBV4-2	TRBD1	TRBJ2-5	CASSLTDRGLEETQYF	TGTGCCAGCAGCCTTACGGACAGGGGGCTAGAAGAGACCCAGTACTTC
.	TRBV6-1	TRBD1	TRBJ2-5	CASSPRLGQGLITQYF	TGTGCCAGCAGTCCAAGGCTGGGACAGGGGCTTATAACCCAGTACTTC
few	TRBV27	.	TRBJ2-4	CASSPLGDLVKNIQYF	TGTGCCAGCAGCCCATTGGGGGATTTAGTCAAAAACATTCAGTACTTC
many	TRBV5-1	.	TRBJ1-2	CASSFQTNYGYTF	TGCGCCAGCAGCTTCCAAACTAACTATGGCTACACCTTC
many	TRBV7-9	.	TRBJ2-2	CASSFIPANTGELFF	TGTGCCAGCAGCTTCATCCCCGCGAACACCGGGGAGCTGTTTTTT
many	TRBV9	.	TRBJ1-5	CASSPDGSPGQPQHF	TGTGCCAGCAGTCCAGACGGTTCCCCAGGCCAGCCCCAGCATTTT
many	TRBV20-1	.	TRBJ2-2	CGLTRGPNTGELFF	TGCGGACTGACGAGGGGCCCGAACACCGGGGAGCTGTTTTTT
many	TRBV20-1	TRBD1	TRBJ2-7	CSARPRQGSYEQYF	TGCAGTGCTAGGCCGCGACAGGGATCCTACGAGCAGTACTTC
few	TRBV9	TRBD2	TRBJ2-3	CASSVMASGGTDTQYF	TGTGCCAGCAGCGTAATGGCTAGCGGGGGAACAGATACGCAGTATTTT
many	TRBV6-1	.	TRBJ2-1	CASSGPGGEQFF	TGTGCCAGCAGTGGCCCCGGCGGGGAGCAGTTCTTC
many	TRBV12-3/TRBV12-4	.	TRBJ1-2	CASSSRGRVLYGYTF	TGTGCCAGCAGTTCTCGGGGCAGGGTTCTCTATGGCTACACCTTC
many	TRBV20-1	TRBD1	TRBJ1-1	CSARDHRGTEAFF	TGCAGTGCTAGAGATCACAGGGGCACTGAAGCTTTCTTT
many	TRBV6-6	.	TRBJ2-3	CASRNSKRGSTDTQYF	TGTGCCAGCAGAAACTCGAAAAGAGGGAGCACAGATACGCAGTATTTT
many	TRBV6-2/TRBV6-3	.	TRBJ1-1	CASSYNPDEAFF	TGTGCCAGCAGTTATAACCCCGATGAAGCTTTCTTT
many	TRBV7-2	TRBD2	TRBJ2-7	CASSLDGGASYEQYF	TGTGCCAGCAGCTTAGACGGGGGGGCATCCTACGAGCAGTACTTC
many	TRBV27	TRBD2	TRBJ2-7	CATAGGGRYEQYF	TGTGCCACCGCCGGGGGGGGAAGATACGAGCAGTACTTC
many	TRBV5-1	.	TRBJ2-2	CASSLQGTKTGELFF	TGCGCCAGCAGCTTACAGGGGACTAAAACCGGGGAGCTGTTTTTT
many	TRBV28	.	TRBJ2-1	CASGRVTVSEQFF	TGTGCCAGCGGAAGGGTGACTGTGAGTGAGCAGTTCTTC
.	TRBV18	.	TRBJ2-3	CASSPSVVPGDTDTQYF	TGTGCCAGCTCACCATCCGTTGTCCCGGGCGACACAGATACGCAGTATTTT
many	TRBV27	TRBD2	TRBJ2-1	CASSSEPGLAGVEQFF	TGTGCCAGCAGTTCCGAGCCGGGACTAGCGGGAGTTGAGCAGTTCTTC
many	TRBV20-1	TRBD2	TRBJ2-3	CSARDPRGGSTQYF	TGCAGTGCTAGAGATCCGCGGGGGGGCAGTACGCAGTATTTT
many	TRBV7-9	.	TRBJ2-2	CASSTWDKVYTGELFF	TGTGCCAGCAGCACCTGGGACAAAGTTTACACCGGGGAGCTGTTTTTT
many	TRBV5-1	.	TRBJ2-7	CASSAGQEQYF	TGCGCCAGCAGCGCCGGACAGGAGCAGTACTTC
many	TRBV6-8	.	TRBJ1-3	CASTSPLNSGNTIYF	TGTGCCAGCACCTCCCCACTGAACTCTGGAAACACCATATATTTT
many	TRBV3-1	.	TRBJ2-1	CASSGGWNNEQFF	TGTGCCAGCTCTGGGGGTTGGAACAATGAGCAGTTCTTC
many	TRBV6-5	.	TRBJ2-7	CAPKLTAYEQYF	TGTGCCCCCAAGCTTACGGCCTACGAGCAGTACTTC